Only one count was recorded for the clone carrying this T cell receptor (beta chain). Libraries were prepared by immunoSEQ multiplex PCR; TCRdb keeps only in-frame clonotypes and omits some of them. The data show under 140,000 clones, about 88% seen once. V was clipped by 2 bases and J by 3 bases, with 12 bases between them. This CDR3 comprises 14 residues. Per the germline V gene, CDR1 is SGHRS and CDR2 is YFSETQ. This entry belongs to a study of T cell responses to AZD1222 COVID-19 vaccine. The rearrangement uses TRBV5-1 and TRBJ2-7, with TRBD1 as a possible D gene (6 bases). The sequenced sample was peripheral blood, obtained on day 0 of AZD1222 vaccination. The origin of this receptor is an adult in good health. The CDR3 DNA reads TGCGCCAGCAGCTTCCGGGACAACTTCTACGAGCAGTACTTC. It codes for CASSFRDNFYEQYF.